The sequence of this T cell receptor beta chain was determined in a study of metastatic and nonmetastatic thyroid tumors (dated by TCRdb to the early 2020s). The study in broad terms: Repertoires were compared across peripheral blood and tumor or nodule tissue samples from malignant and benign thyroid patients.

As concerns this clone: No cognate antigen has been identified for it. Base qualities are not provided; no much larger clone lies one nucleotide away.

Findings and caveats that apply to the study as a whole: In both blood and tumor samples, malignant tumors were reported to have significantly higher TCR beta diversity than benign nodules.

None of the patients had been given any treatment before thyroid surgery. Using T-cell receptor beta sequencing, the study looked back at clinical samples from patients collected from the early 2010s to the late 2010s. The receptor library was made with PCR. TCRdb names Illumina HiSeq 4000 as the instrument used. High-throughput sequencing was used to profile the TCR beta-chain CDR3 region of each patient. The paper's processing steps were these. CDR3 differences across clinicopathological groups were used to build a classifier for discriminating distant-metastatic papillary thyroid cancer patients. Repertoire diversity was assessed with the Shannon index, and tumor-blood repertoire similarity with the Morisita-Horn index. The public reads were run again by TCRdb, first through fastp at Q25 and then through MiXCR, and only productive beta chains were kept. The V and J calls reflect TCRdb's pipeline rather than the authors' work. Counted in this sample were roughly 3,500 clones; roughly 35% of them appeared once. Approximately 30% of the sample is in the top ten clones.

CDR1 and CDR2 are read off the germline V gene (reference sequence) as MNHEY and SMNVEV. Reading from cysteine to phenylalanine, the CDR3 counts 20 amino acids. Only the CDR3 DNA stays, 60 bases, in frame from base 1. Trimmed from V: 1 base; trimmed from J: 0 bases; junction bases lacking a gene match: 13. This sequence uses TRBV27 and TRBJ2-3, with 10 bases matching TRBD2. The TCR sequence derives from a male donor with papillary thyroid cancer or a benign thyroid nodule (not recorded which). Some clones in this sample may be carry-over from other donors' samples. Material: adjacent normal tissue. The DNA is TGTGCCAGCAGTTTATATTCCGGGACTAGCGTTTTCCCTAGCACAGATACGCAGTATTTT. Its protein reads: CASSLYSGTSVFPSTDTQYF.